The 22 T cell receptor beta chains listed next were all sequenced from one sample in a study of glioma-infiltrating T cells. Amplification of TCR alpha and beta CDR3 regions from RNA used iRepertoire nested multiplex PCR. TCRdb re-derived calls from the multiplex PCR reads in MiXCR, one entry per CDR3 protein. The data contain about 180,000 distinct CDR3 sequences, approximately 40% of them singletons. The sequencing input was glioma tissue, nonneoplastic brain tissue, or PBMCs (not recorded which). All receptors derive from a human donor with low-grade glioma or glioblastoma, undergoing nonglioma brain surgery, or in good health (not recorded which).

In this sample, this clonotype turned up a few times. V is TRBV29-1 and J is TRBJ1-2; 12 nucleotides line up with TRBD1. Germline V gene data show CDR1 as SQVTM and CDR2 as ANQGSEA. The CDR3 extends over 16 amino acids. V was clipped by 3 bases and J by 4 bases; unmatched bases: 9. The CDR3 here is CSVDTGTGGWSYGYTF. The CDR3 bases are TGCAGCGTTGACACCGGGACAGGGGGCTGGAGCTATGGCTACACCTTC.

This clonotype was counted between two and nine times. This chain links TRBV29-1 with TRBJ2-7, with TRBD1 as a possible D gene (6 bases). Germline values: CDR1 SQVTM, CDR2 ANQGSEA. The germline V and J ends were trimmed by 6 bases and 3 bases, with 15 bases remaining between them. The CDR3 runs to 13 residues. CDR3 residues: CSVAGTTNYEQYF. In DNA form, the CDR3 reads TGCAGCGTAGCCGGGACAACCAACTACGAGCAGTACTTC.

Turning to this clonotype: A much larger clone differs from this one at a single base, so this may be a read error. The chain uses TRBV2 and TRBJ1-1, with TRBD1 identical over 9 bases. CDR1 and CDR2 from the germline V gene are SNHLY and FYNNEI. This CDR3 has 16 residues. V lost 6 bases and J lost 4; bases outside the gene matches: 12. The CDR3, as DNA: TGTGCCAGCAGGTACGTACAGGGGGCTGGGAGCACTGAAGCTTTCTTT. This gives the protein CASRYVQGAGSTEAFF.

The table lists this clonotype with many counts. This chain uses TRBV25-1 with TRBJ2-5; possibly TRBD1 for D (7 bases). V lost 2 bases, J lost 4 bases, and 14 bases lay in between. The CDR3 has 15 residues. Germline V gives CDR1 MGHDK, CDR2 SYGVNS. The CDR3 sequence is CASSEPGGLGETQYF. The CDR3 DNA follows: TGTGCCAGCAGTGAACCAGGGGGGCTGGGAGAGACCCAGTACTTC.

For this clonotype: A much larger clone is a single base away; this may be a read error. V and J are TRBV29-1 and TRBJ1-3, with D possibly matching TRBD1 (5 bases). Trimming cost V 7 bases and J 4 bases, with 11 bases left between them. CDR1 SQVTM and CDR2 ANQGSEA come from the germline V gene. This CDR3 has 12 residues. The CDR3 DNA is TGCAGCGGGGAGACAGTCGGAAACACCATATATTTT. Translating gives CSGETVGNTIYF.

The gene calls are TRBV5-1 and TRBJ2-7; tentatively, D is TRBD1 or TRBD2 (5 bases each). V lost 0 bases and J lost 0, with 13 bases in between. This CDR3 comprises 16 residues. Germline loops: CDR1 SGHRS, CDR2 YFSETQ. CDR3 in DNA: TGCGCCAGCAGCTTGGAAACGGGGCTGAGCTCCTACGAGCAGTACTTC. Translation: CASSLETGLSSYEQYF.

This clonotype was counted at least ten times. The genes are TRBV20-1 and TRBJ2-5; D is possibly TRBD2 (6 bases). V was pared by 3 bases and J by 5 bases, with 19 bases between. The CDR3 consists of 15 residues. CDR1 is DFQATT and CDR2 is SNEGSKA in the germline V gene (reference sequence). The CDR3 is CSASPYREVRETQYF. Written as DNA, the CDR3 is TGCAGTGCTAGCCCTTATAGGGAGGTACGGGAGACCCAGTACTTC.

Remarks on this clonotype: A read error may produce the germline difference seen at one junction end. The gene calls are TRBV7-2 and TRBJ1-1; D is possibly TRBD1 (5 bases). This CDR3 is 15 amino acids long. The germline V gene has CDR1 SGHTA and CDR2 FQGNSA. Here the CDR3 reads CASSLAGAPNTGAFF. The CDR3, as DNA: TGTGCCAGCAGCCTAGCTGGGGCTCCGAACACTGGAGCTTTCTTT.

V and J are TRBV5-4 and TRBJ1-1; possible D gene TRBD1, 5 bases. This CDR3 is 12 amino acids long. In germline, CDR1 is SGHNT, CDR2 YYREEE (reference sequence). The V and J ends lost 0 bases and 7 bases respectively, with 7 bases between them. This CDR3 reads CASSLVGGEAFF. CDR3 nucleotide sequence: TGTGCCAGCAGCTTGGTGGGGGGTGAAGCTTTCTTT.

The chain has TRBV29-1 and TRBJ1-1; the match to TRBD1 covers 8 bases. The CDR3 is made up of 12 amino acids. Trimming cost V 7 bases and J 6 bases; bases outside gene matches: 7. Germline V gene sequence: CDR1 SQVTM, CDR2 ANQGSEA. The CDR3 reads CSAGQGRAEAFF. The CDR3 DNA sequence: TGCAGCGCCGGACAGGGAAGGGCTGAAGCTTTCTTT.

This clonotype is a singleton in its sample. A much larger clone is a single base away; this may be a read error. The rearrangement joins TRBV28 to TRBJ2-7; TRBD1 aligns across 10 bases. The CDR3 runs 15 residues. Trimming removed 9 bases from V and 6 bases from J; junction bases left unmatched: 14. Germline-derived CDR1 and CDR2 are MDHEN and SYDVKM. CDR3 DNA sequence: TGTGCCAGTCATTCAGCGGGACAGGGGTTGGGCGAGCAGTACTTC. Its translation is CASHSAGQGLGEQYF.

As regards this clonotype: A clone one base away is much larger, so this may be a read error. The chain uses TRBV6-5 and TRBJ1-5; D unclear. There are 14 residues in the CDR3. Per germline, CDR1 MNHEY and CDR2 SVGAGI. Trimming stripped 5 bases from V and 3 bases from J, with 11 bases between. The CDR3 sequence is CASSIGRSNQPQHF. The CDR3 bases are TGTGCCAGCAGTATTGGGCGCTCCAATCAGCCCCAGCATTTT.

As concerns this clonotype: This may come from a read error, since a much larger clone is one base off. The V gene is TRBV20-1, the J gene TRBJ2-4; a possible D gene is TRBD2 (5 bases). Germline V gives CDR1 DFQATT, CDR2 SNEGSKA (reference sequence). This CDR3 contains 17 residues. V dropped 0 bases and J dropped 3 bases, with 18 bases sitting between them. CDR3 in amino acids: CSAREVGDLLDKNIQYF. The DNA of the CDR3 is TGCAGTGCTAGAGAGGTCGGGGATCTTCTAGACAAAAACATTCAGTACTTC.

The table lists this clonotype with many counts. V and J are TRBV27 and TRBJ2-7; TRBD2 matches 8 bases. V shed 0 bases, J shed 2 bases, and the junction held 0 bases outside the gene matches. Germline-derived CDR1 and CDR2 are MNHEY and SMNVEV (reference sequence). The CDR3 contains 14 residues. CDR3 protein: CASSLSGLAYEQYF. CDR3 in DNA: TGTGCCAGCAGTTTATCGGGACTAGCCTACGAGCAGTACTTC.

Concerning this clonotype: This may be a read error: a much more frequent sequence differs by one nucleotide. The V call is TRBV3-1, the J call TRBJ1-5; D gene uncertain. Per germline, CDR1 LGHDT and CDR2 YNNKEL (reference sequence). The CDR3 totals 15 residues. The CDR3 loop reads CAISQDMTEDQPQHF. In DNA, the CDR3 is TGTGCCATCAGCCAAGATATGACCGAAGATCAGCCCCAGCATTTT.

Remarks on this clonotype: The junction shows a germline mismatch at one end, possibly a read error. The chain has TRBV7-2 and TRBJ2-5, with 8 bases matching TRBD1. The V gene's germline CDR1 is SGHTA and CDR2 FQGNSA. This CDR3 region has 12 residues. CDR3 sequence: CASSQDPGQAFF. The CDR3 coding sequence is TGTGCCAGCAGCCAAGACCCGGGACAGGCCTTCTTC.

The chain links TRBV5-1 to TRBJ2-1; possibly TRBD2 for D (5 bases). The V gene's germline CDR1 is SGHRS and CDR2 YFSETQ. V was clipped by 0 bases and J by 4 bases, with 8 bases between them. CDR3 size: 14 residues. The CDR3 DNA is TGCGCCAGCAGCTTGGGCGTAGCGTACAATGAGCAGTTCTTC. It is translated as CASSLGVAYNEQFF.

For the CDR3, the DNA is TGTGCCAGCAGTGAATTCCACGTGGGCGGCTACACCTTC. The encoded protein is CASSEFHVGGYTF. J is TRBJ1-2 and V is TRBV2; the D is unclear. CDR1 is SNHLY, CDR2 FYNNEI, per germline. CDR3 size: 13 residues. Trimming shortened V by 2 bases and J by 8 bases, and 12 bases separated the two germline ends.

About this clonotype: A read error may account for a junction end that differs from germline. The gene calls are TRBV6-5 and TRBJ1-2; perhaps TRBD1 as D (5 bases). The CDR3 loop spans 14 amino acids. CDR1 and CDR2 from the germline V gene are MNHEY and SVGAGI. The CDR3 bases are TGTGCCAGCAGTTACTCGTATGGGCCACGGGGCTACAGCTTC. It translates to CASSYSYGPRGYSF.

This clonotype was detected ten times or more. J is TRBJ1-5 and V is TRBV20-1; a weak D match, TRBD1 (5 bases). Trimming pared 0 bases from V and 0 bases from J, leaving 15 bases between. The CDR3 has 17 residues. CDR1 and CDR2 (germline): DFQATT, SNEGSKA (reference sequence). CDR3 sequence reads: CSARDPGAPYSNQPQHF. CDR3 DNA: TGCAGTGCTAGAGATCCCGGGGCACCTTATAGCAATCAGCCCCAGCATTTT.

The rearrangement links TRBV5-1 to TRBJ1-1; 7 positions agree with TRBD1. Germline V gene sequence: CDR1 SGHRS, CDR2 YFSETQ. The CDR3 has 16 amino acids. V shed 4 bases, J shed 7 bases, and the junction held 16 bases outside the gene matches. Here the CDR3 DNA reads TGCGCCAGCAGCCGGGACACAGGGGAATCATGGAGTGAAGCTTTCTTT. Protein product: CASSRDTGESWSEAFF.

This clonotype was picked up many times. The chain links TRBV20-1 to TRBJ1-1; D is undetermined. From germline, CDR1 is DFQATT and CDR2 SNEGSKA (reference sequence). The CDR3 has 13 residues. Trimming left V 5 bases short and J 0 bases short, with 10 bases between. CDR3 region: CSADDAVNTEAFF. The CDR3 DNA reads TGCAGTGCTGATGATGCCGTGAACACTGAAGCTTTCTTT.